In this sample, the clone carrying this TCR beta chain turned up many times. Its matching antigen is unknown. The sample's time point: patch test 1, 2 weeks after DPC sensitization. The treatment here: therapeutic diphenylcyclopropenone sensitization with weekly scalp DPC. Only after blood had been drawn was each patch test applied. The CDR3 sequence is 13 residues long. V was clipped by 5 bases and J by 4 bases, with 11 bases between them. Germline lookup yields CDR1 ENHRY and CDR2 SYGVKD. Per the authors' pipeline: Sample-level TCR yields exhibited a median of about 91,000, with a range of about 23,224 to 700,000. TCRdb reanalysed the RACE reads using MiXCR and keeps one entry per CDR3 protein. The V and J calls and clone size are TCRdb's, not the authors'. Altogether some 400,000 distinct CDR3 sequences are present, 4.8% being singletons, with the ten largest covering approximately 2.3%. The sample comes from a study of human T cells and chemical hapten exposure. The overall study: Patients got weekly scalp diphenylcyclopropenone doses over the approximately 25-week study. General observations from the study: The donors suffered from alopecia, so their immune response may not match that of healthy people.

The origin of this receptor is a woman between 50 and 59 years old with alopecia areata. Some clones in this sample may be carry-over from other donors' samples. The sample in question was whole blood, obtained in connection with sensitization to the hapten diphenylcyclopropenone (DPC). The chain employs TRBV10-3 and TRBJ2-5; D may match TRBD1 or TRBD2 (7 bases each). CDR3 region: CAISQGGRETQYF. The CDR3 DNA sequence: TGTGCCATCAGTCAGGGGGGGCGAGAGACCCAGTACTTC.